The following is a T cell receptor (beta chain) sequence with its context. This specimen belongs to a study of T cells in Graves' hyperthyroidism and ophthalmopathy. Germline CDR1 is LNHDA and CDR2 is SQIVND (reference sequence). This CDR3 region has 14 residues. Trimming shortened V by 2 bases and J by 6 bases, and 10 bases separated the two germline ends. RNA transcripts provided the source from which TCR beta CDR3 regions were amplified. The HTBI primer set drove a first-round RT-PCR of the TCR CDR3. MiXCR was run by TCRdb on the multiplex PCR reads, yielding one entry per CDR3 protein. Of 550,000 to 600,000 distinct CDR3 sequences in the sample, approximately 15% were seen once.

The source is a young woman with Graves' ophthalmopathy. The chain uses TRBV19 and TRBJ2-2, with D tentatively TRBD1 (5 bases). The sequenced sample consisted of blood. CDR3 amino acids: CASSIRQGAGELFF. The CDR3 region has the DNA TGTGCCAGTAGTATACGGCAGGGTGCCGGGGAGCTGTTTTTT.